These 13 T cell receptor beta chains share one sample of origin, sequenced in a study of T cells in Graves' hyperthyroidism and ophthalmopathy. TCR beta CDR3 regions were amplified from RNA transcripts. The study used the HTBI primer set for a first-round RT-PCR of the TCR CDR3. TCRdb reprocessed the multiplex PCR reads via MiXCR and lists one record per CDR3 protein. This table has 350,000 to 450,000 distinct CDR3 sequences, about 14% appearing once. The source material was blood. These receptors came from a woman aged 55-70 years with Graves' hyperthyroidism.

Comment on this clonotype: Just one base apart from a much larger clone, this may be a read error. The V call is TRBV5-1, the J call TRBJ2-6; TRBD2 agrees at 10 bases. Germline-derived CDR1 and CDR2 are SGHRS and YFSETQ. This CDR3 has 20 amino acids. The CDR3 DNA sequence: TGCGCCCGCAGCTTGGCTGGACTAGCGGCTTCTCTCGCTGGGGCCAACGTCCTGACTTTC. Translating it yields CARSLAGLAASLAGANVLTF.

In its sample, this clonotype was seen a few times. This chain joins TRBV7-9 and TRBJ2-3, with 7 bases aligning to TRBD2. The length of the CDR3 is 15 residues. Germline-derived CDR1 and CDR2 are SEHNR and FQNEAQ (reference sequence). The junction had 7 bases not matched to a gene; V was cut back by 2 bases and J by 5 bases. The CDR3 loop is CASSLMAGAEDTQYF. DNA of the CDR3: TGTGCCAGCAGCTTAATGGCGGGAGCCGAAGATACGCAGTATTTT.

This clonotype appeared many times. The J gene is TRBJ1-4, the V gene TRBV6-1; no reliable D call. V lost 7 bases to trimming and J lost 5 bases, with 14 bases between them. This CDR3 spans 14 amino acids. Germline CDR1 reads MNHNS; CDR2 reads SASEGT. The CDR3 coding sequence is TGTGCCAGCAAAGGGAGTTTGGGAAATGAAAAACTGTTTTTT. It translates to CASKGSLGNEKLFF.

This clonotype was observed many times. The chain has TRBV11-3 and TRBJ1-2; 12 bases agree with TRBD1. Germline lookup yields CDR1 SGHNT and CDR2 YENEEA. V gave up 5 bases and J gave up 6 bases; unmatched junction bases: 4. CDR3 size: 14 residues. The CDR3 DNA is TGTGCCAGCAGCCGGGACAGGGGGCAGGATGGCTACACCTTC. Encoded protein: CASSRDRGQDGYTF.

The V and J genes are TRBV10-3 and TRBJ1-5; tentatively, D is TRBD1 (6 bases). CDR3 length equals 13 residues. Looked up from germline, CDR1 is ENHRY and CDR2 is SYGVKD. V was cut by 4 bases and J by 4 bases, with 8 bases left in between. CDR3 protein: CAISADRNQPQHF. For the CDR3, the DNA is TGTGCCATCAGTGCGGACAGAAATCAGCCCCAGCATTTT.

This clonotype occurred many times. The chain joins TRBV20-1 to TRBJ1-4, with D hard to call. Trimming cost V 5 bases and J 1 base, with 11 bases left between them. This CDR3 is 14 amino acids long. Germline CDR1 reads DFQATT; CDR2 reads SNEGSKA (reference sequence). The CDR3 DNA reads as TGCAGTGCTCTCCGGGCCCAAACTAATGAAAAACTGTTTTTT. The encoded protein is CSALRAQTNEKLFF.

Many counts were recorded for this clonotype. The gene calls are TRBV5-1 and TRBJ1-1; 7 nucleotides align to TRBD1. From germline, CDR1 is SGHRS and CDR2 YFSETQ. V gave up 0 bases and J gave up 2 bases; unmatched junction bases: 1. The CDR3 is 14 residues long. The CDR3 region is CASSLAGGNTEAFF. The DNA of the CDR3 is TGCGCCAGCAGCTTGGCAGGGGGAAACACTGAAGCTTTCTTT.

The sample holds many counts of this clonotype. The CDR3 sequence: CSALWAGGPETQYF. In DNA form, the CDR3 reads TGCAGTGCTCTCTGGGCGGGAGGGCCAGAGACCCAGTACTTC. V is TRBV20-1 and J is TRBJ2-5; TRBD2 agrees at 9 bases. Losses at the gene ends were 5 bases for V and 4 bases for J; bases not matched to a gene: 8. The CDR3 runs 14 residues. CDR1 and CDR2 (germline): DFQATT, SNEGSKA (reference sequence).

On this clonotype itself: This may stem from a read error, because a much larger clone lies one nucleotide away. This chain joins TRBV29-1 and TRBJ1-2, with a tentative D call TRBD1 (5 bases). This CDR3 is built from 14 residues. V was cut by 2 bases and J by 4 bases, with 14 bases left in between. Germline CDR1 reads SQVTM; CDR2 reads ANQGSEA. The CDR3 region has the DNA TGCAGCGTTGAATCACCGGACACAAGCTATGGCTACACCTTC. Translated: CSVESPDTSYGYTF. Full variable domain (missing parts from reference TRBV29-1 and TRBJ1-2): SAVISQKPSRDICQRGTSLTIQCQVDSQVTMMFWYRQQPGQSLTLIATANQGSEATYESGFVIDKFPISRPNLTFSTLTVSNMSPEDSSIYLCSVESPDTSYGYTFGSGTRLTVV.

This clonotype turned up a few times. J is TRBJ2-1 and V is TRBV7-6, with D uncertain. Per the germline V gene, CDR1 is SGHVS and CDR2 is FNYEAQ. V dropped 4 bases and J dropped 6 bases, with 7 bases sitting between them. The CDR3 runs 12 residues. This chain's CDR3 is CASSSVGNEQFF. The DNA for the CDR3 is TGTGCCAGCAGCTCGGTTGGCAATGAGCAGTTCTTC.

This clonotype was counted between two and nine times. This sequence joins TRBV7-9 and TRBJ2-7, with 11 nucleotides matching TRBD2. Germline V lookup: CDR1 SEHNR, CDR2 FQNEAQ (reference sequence). V lost 0 bases and J lost 2; bases outside the gene matches: 3. There are 16 residues in the CDR3. CDR3 coding DNA: TGTGCCAGCAGCTTAGCGAGACTAGCGGGAACCTACGAGCAGTACTTC. Translated, it gives CASSLARLAGTYEQYF. Filled out from reference TRBV7-9 and TRBJ2-7, the complete variable domain reads DTGVSQNPRHKITKRGQNVTFRCDPISEHNRLYWYRQTLGQGPEFLTYFQNEAQLEKSRLLSDRFSAERPKGSFSTLEIQRTEQGDSAMYLCASSLARLAGTYEQYFGPGTRLTVT.

This clonotype has at least ten counts. The chain joins TRBV7-9 to TRBJ2-5, with 8 positions matching TRBD1. V was clipped by 4 bases and J by 0 bases; unmatched bases: 10. The CDR3 extends over 17 amino acids. Germline CDR1 reads SEHNR; CDR2 reads FQNEAQ (reference sequence). This CDR3 is CASSSRFQGAYQETQYF. The CDR3, as DNA: TGTGCCAGCAGCTCCCGATTCCAGGGGGCCTACCAAGAGACCCAGTACTTC.

This clonotype showed up many times. The V call is TRBV3-1, the J call TRBJ1-5; D is unclear. Germline CDR1 is LGHDT and CDR2 is YNNKEL (reference sequence). V lost 0 bases to trimming and J lost 5 bases, with 2 bases between them. The CDR3 totals 12 residues. Written as DNA, the CDR3 is TGTGCCAGCAGCCAAGAAGATCAGCCCCAGCATTTT. Translating it yields CASSQEDQPQHF.